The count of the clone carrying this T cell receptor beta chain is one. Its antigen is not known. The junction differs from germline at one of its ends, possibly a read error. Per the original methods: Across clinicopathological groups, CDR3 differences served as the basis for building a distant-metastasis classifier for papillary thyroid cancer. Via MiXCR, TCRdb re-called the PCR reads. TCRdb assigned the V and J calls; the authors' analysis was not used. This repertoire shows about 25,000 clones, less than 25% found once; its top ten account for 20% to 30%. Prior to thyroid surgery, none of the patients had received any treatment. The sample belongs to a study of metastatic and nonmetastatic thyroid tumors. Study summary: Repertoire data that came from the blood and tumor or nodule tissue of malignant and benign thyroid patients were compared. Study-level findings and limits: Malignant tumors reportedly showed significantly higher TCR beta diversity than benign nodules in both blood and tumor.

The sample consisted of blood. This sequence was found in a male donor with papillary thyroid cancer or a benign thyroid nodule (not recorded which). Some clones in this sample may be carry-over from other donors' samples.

Here the CDR3 reads CDSSPERGNNEQFF. CDR3 DNA sequence: TGTGACAGCAGCCCGGAGAGGGGAAACAATGAGCAGTTCTTC. V gene TRBV7-2 combines with J gene TRBJ2-1; D assignment may be TRBD1 or TRBD2 (5 bases each). The CDR3 sequence is 14 residues long. Germline V gives CDR1 SGHTA, CDR2 FQGNSA. The full variable domain, with the rest looked up from reference TRBV7-2 and TRBJ2-1, is GAGVSQSPSNKVTEKGKDVELRCDPISGHTALYWYRQSLGQGLEFLIYFQGNSAPDKSGLPSDRFSAERTGGSVSTLTIQRTQQEDSAVYLCDSSPERGNNEQFFGPGTRLTVL.